This T cell receptor beta chain emerged from a study of Tregs in tolerant kidney transplant recipients. This CDR3 comprises 13 residues. CDR1 and CDR2 (germline): MNHEY, SVGAGI. Trimming left V 2 bases short and J 1 base short, with 3 bases between. CD4+CD25+CD127- Tregs, CD4+CD25- non-Tregs, CD4 and CD8 cells were sorted. Findings and limits, study-wide: Validation in larger populations is needed because few patients were studied. Biological reproducibility was not directly addressed in this study.

With regard to this clone: Its antigen is still unknown.

The table came from immunoSEQ multiplex PCR; TCRdb's copy has only in-frame clones and leaves some out. The data hold 85,000 to 95,000 clones, with more than 80% observed a single time. The source is a human donor in good health. The rearrangement uses TRBV6-5 and TRBJ1-5; D unresolved. Sequencing was carried out using CD8+ T cells from blood. In DNA form, the CDR3 reads TGTGCCAGCAGTTACGGGAGCAATCAGCCCCAGCATTTT. It specifies CASSYGSNQPQHF.